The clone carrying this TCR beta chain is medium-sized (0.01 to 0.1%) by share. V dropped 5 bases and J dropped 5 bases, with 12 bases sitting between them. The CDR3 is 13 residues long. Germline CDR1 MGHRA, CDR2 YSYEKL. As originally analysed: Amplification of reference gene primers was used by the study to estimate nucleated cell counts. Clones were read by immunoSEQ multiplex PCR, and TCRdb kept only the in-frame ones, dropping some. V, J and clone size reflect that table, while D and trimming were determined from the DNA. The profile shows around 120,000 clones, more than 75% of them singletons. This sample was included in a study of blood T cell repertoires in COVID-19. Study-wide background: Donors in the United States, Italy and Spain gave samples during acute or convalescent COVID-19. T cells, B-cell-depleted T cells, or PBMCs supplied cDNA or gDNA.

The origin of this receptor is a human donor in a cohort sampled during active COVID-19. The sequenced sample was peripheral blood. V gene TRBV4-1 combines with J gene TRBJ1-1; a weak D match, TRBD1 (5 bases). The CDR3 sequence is CASSDGGQTEAFF. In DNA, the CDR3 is TGCGCCAGCAGCGACGGGGGTCAGACTGAAGCTTTCTTT.